This paragraph covers one T cell receptor beta chain sequence. This CDR3 spans 14 amino acids. Germline assignment: CDR1 MGHRA and CDR2 YSYEKL. The ends lost 5 bases at V and 17 bases at J; junction bases unmatched: 11. Profiled with immunoSEQ multiplex PCR; TCRdb holds only in-frame clones, not every one. The table has under 150,000 clones, 75% to 90% seen once; the top ten hold 3% to 3.5%. This record belongs to a study of blood T cell repertoires in COVID-19. Looking at the study overall: Acute and convalescent COVID-19 samples came from the United States, Italy and Spain. PBMCs, B-cell-depleted T cells, or T cells provided the cDNA or gDNA that made up the material.

The specimen was peripheral blood. The chain recombines TRBV4-1 with TRBJ1-6; 11 bases are a match to TRBD1. The receptor was isolated from a woman aged 55-69 years with active COVID-19. CDR3 in DNA: TGCGCCAGCAGCTCCCCGGGACAGGGGGTATCTTTCCACTTT. Its translation: CASSSPGQGVSFHF.